This entry features one TCR beta chain sequence. The antigen is undetermined. 5'RACE primed from the constant segment yielded TCR alpha and TCR beta cDNA libraries bearing sample barcodes and UMIs. Each CDR3 protein is one row after TCRdb ran MiXCR on the 5' RACE reads. The table has about 180,000 distinct CDR3 sequences, roughly 18% seen once. V gave up 5 bases and J gave up 6 bases, with 13 bases separating them. Germline V gene sequence: CDR1 SGHTA, CDR2 FQGNSA. The CDR3 loop spans 13 amino acids. These data come from a study of T-cell memory formation after mild COVID-19. Broader study findings: Clones that contracted from day 15 to 85 had balanced CD4/CD8; later expanders were CD4+ biased. Shrinking CD4+ clones resided mostly in CM and EM, and CD8+ ones in EMRA.

This clonotype originated in a man aged 18 to 30 who had mild COVID-19 (a few samples of this study predate the infection). Cell type and time point are not known. The specimen sequenced was PBMCs or a T cell subset sorted from them (not recorded which). The V call is TRBV7-2, the J call TRBJ1-2, with a possible D match to TRBD1 (5 bases). The CDR3 sequence: CASSQNRGDGYTF. The CDR3 region has the DNA TGTGCCAGCAGCCAAAATCGAGGGGATGGCTACACCTTC. Looking up the rest from reference TRBV7-2 and TRBJ1-2 gives the full variable domain: GAGVSQSPSNKVTEKGKDVELRCDPISGHTALYWYRQSLGQGLEFLIYFQGNSAPDKSGLPSDRFSAERTGGSVSTLTIQRTQQEDSAVYLCASSQNRGDGYTFGSGTRLTVV.